Listed below are T cell receptor beta chains from one sample, sequenced in a study of cytomegalovirus exposure and HLA in healthy donors. Sequencing was performed with immunoSEQ multiplex PCR; in TCRdb, only in-frame clones are kept and a portion is missing. The sample has about 130,000 clones; around 74% are singletons. The sample consisted of PBMCs. The receptors originated from a man aged 25 to 45 in good health and CMV-seronegative. Both conserved end residues are part of each CDR3. The D gene is left open where the match is weak.

J: TRBJ2-7
D: TRBD2
V: TRBV7-2
CDR3: CASAWGGIYEQYF

J: TRBJ2-2
D: TRBD1
V: TRBV18
CDR3: CASSPTSTGVAGELFF

J: TRBJ2-3
D: -
V: TRBV7-9
CDR3: CASSTDKLYTQYF

J: TRBJ2-5
D: -
V: TRBV9
CDR3: CASSSSQETQYF

J: TRBJ1-1
D: TRBD1
V: TRBV29-1
CDR3: CSAPGQGEAFF

J: TRBJ1-2
D: -
V: TRBV7-3
CDR3: CASSLTGDNGRYGYTF

J: TRBJ1-4
D: -
V: TRBV6-1
CDR3: CASTLQGTNEKLFF

J: TRBJ2-7
D: -
V: TRBV7-3
CDR3: CASSFFHGGPYEQYF

J: TRBJ2-5
D: -
V: TRBV9
CDR3: CASSVGDGGAETQYF

J: TRBJ2-7
D: -
V: TRBV4-3
CDR3: CASSQDTSSYEQYF

J: TRBJ2-7
D: TRBD2
V: TRBV6-5
CDR3: CASRVERGTYEQYF

J: TRBJ2-3
D: TRBD2
V: TRBV7-3
CDR3: CASSLNAGGADTQYF

J: TRBJ1-1
D: -
V: TRBV29-1
CDR3: CSVGELNTEAFF

J: TRBJ1-2
D: TRBD1
V: TRBV5-3
CDR3: CARSGMGQGSGGYTF

J: TRBJ2-5
D: TRBD1
V: TRBV9
CDR3: CASSNQGEETQYF

J: TRBJ1-5
D: TRBD1
V: TRBV10-3
CDR3: CAISEGGTGDNQPQHF

J: TRBJ2-1
D: TRBD2
V: TRBV7-3
CDR3: CASSLTFGLAGGEQFF

J: TRBJ1-3
D: -
V: TRBV29-1
CDR3: CSVEGAGNTIYF

J: TRBJ1-2
D: TRBD1
V: TRBV6-5
CDR3: CASSYQGTGSYGYTF

J: TRBJ1-2
D: TRBD1
V: TRBV29-1
CDR3: CSVVRRHTGGQASGYTF